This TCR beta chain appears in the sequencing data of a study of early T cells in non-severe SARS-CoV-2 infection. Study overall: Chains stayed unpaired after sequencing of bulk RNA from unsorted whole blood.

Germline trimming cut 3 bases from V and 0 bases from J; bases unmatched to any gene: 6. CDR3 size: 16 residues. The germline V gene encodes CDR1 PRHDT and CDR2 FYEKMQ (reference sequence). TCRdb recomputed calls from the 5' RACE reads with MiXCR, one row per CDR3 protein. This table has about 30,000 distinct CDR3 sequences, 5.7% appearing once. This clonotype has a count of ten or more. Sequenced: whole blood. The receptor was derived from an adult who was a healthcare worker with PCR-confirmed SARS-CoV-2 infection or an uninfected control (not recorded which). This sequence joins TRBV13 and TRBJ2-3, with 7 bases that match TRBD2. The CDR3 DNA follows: TGTGCCAGCAGCTTCAAGCGGGGAGCTAGCACAGATACGCAGTATTTT. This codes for CASSFKRGASTDTQYF. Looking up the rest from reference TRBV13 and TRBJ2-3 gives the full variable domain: AAGVIQSPRHLIKEKRETATLKCYPIPRHDTVYWYQQGPGQDPQFLISFYEKMQSDKGSIPDRFSAQQFSDYHSELNMSSLELGDSALYFCASSFKRGASTDTQYFGPGTRLTVL.